This T cell receptor beta chain was retrieved from a study of T-cell reconstitution after alpha-beta-depleted transplantation in children listed by TCRdb under 2016. Looking at the study overall: The study quantitatively tracked T-cell immune reconstitution after TCRalphabeta/CD19-depleted allogeneic hematopoietic cell transplantation in children using TCR repertoire profiling. Results and caveats for the whole study, not just this receptor: In some patients, the high TCRbeta diversity seen at day 60 was put down to recipient T cells and intrathymic progenitors that had survived conditioning. Over the following months the frequencies of hyperexpanded clones went down, and after one year T-cell counts and TCRbeta diversity were mostly credited to newly produced T cells. About two months after transplant, the apparently early recovery of alphabetaT-cell counts reportedly depended on just several hundred clones that had expanded rapidly and came from non-depleted graft cells.

According to the study, the label for this sample's treatment or condition signals: allogeneic hematopoietic cell transplantation with graft depleted of TCRalphabeta T cells and CD19 B cells. The transplant recipients were children given TCRalphabeta/CD19-depleted allogeneic hematopoietic cell grafts. The library was generated by PCR. The data were produced on an Illumina HiSeq 2500. Molecular barcoding was employed in the preparation of TCR libraries, with unique molecular identifiers being used to normalize TCRbeta repertoire quantification. TCRdb redid the processing of the public reads, applying fastp at Q25 and MiXCR, and retained in-frame beta chains. Merged by CDR3 protein, the rows form single entries marked with the most common genes and DNA. This sample holds 200,000 to 250,000 distinct CDR3 sequences; approximately 8% were observed only once. The ten largest account for 35% of the sample.

This clonotype has a count of ten or more. Its cognate antigen has yet to be identified. No quality values exist for individual bases; no much larger clone is one base distant. CDR1 and CDR2 are read off the germline V gene (reference sequence) as DFQATT and SNEGSKA. Ends trimmed: V by 4 bases, J by 2 bases; bases unmatched to a gene: 10. The cysteine opens and the phenylalanine closes a CDR3 of 15 amino acids. Only the CDR3 part of the read is kept: 45 bases, read in frame from the first base. Sequenced material: PBMCs, mostly from graft donor cells, taken 360 days after TCRalphabeta/CD19-depleted stem cell transplant. The chain is made from TRBV20-1 and TRBJ1-1, and 7 junctional nucleotides match TRBD1. The receptor's source is a male patient between 2 and 10 years old who had a stem cell transplant for acute myeloid leukemia, so the T cells may come from the graft donor. CDR3 region: CSAKRDRGGNTEAFF. In nucleotide form, the sequence is TGCAGTGCTAAAAGGGACAGAGGCGGAAACACTGAAGCTTTCTTT.